This T cell receptor (beta chain) was documented in a study of T cells in women clearing cervical HPV infection. Whole-study context: Blood came at first lesion visit for cases, post-clearance for controls. Study-wide points: Repertoire richness, not evenness, was significantly elevated in CIN3+ cases versus controls.

Remarks on this clone: Its antigen remains unknown.

Generated by immunoSEQ multiplex PCR, the TCRdb table keeps only in-frame clones and is missing some. Its table records under 20,000 clones. The TCR comes from a woman aged 18 to 75 with a cervical HPV16 infection that either progressed to CIN3+ or cleared (not recorded which). Source material: blood buffy coat.

CDR3: CASSLTGLAGYEQFF. Incomplete CDR3 DNA: TGTGCCAGCAGCTTAACGGGACTAGCGGGGTATGAG. The chain joins TRBV7-2 to TRBJ2-1, with 13 bases that match TRBD2. The CDR3 extends 3 residues past the end of the read, so its final part is completed from the germline J gene. This CDR3 is built from 15 residues. V shed 2 bases and J 8 bases; nucleotides not matched to a gene: 3. From germline, CDR1 is SGHTA and CDR2 FQGNSA.